This T cell receptor (beta chain) was obtained from a study of response to subunit inactivated influenza vaccine. CDR1 and CDR2 (germline): SGHRS, YFSETQ. V was cut by 3 bases and J by 1 base, with 14 bases left in between. CDR3 length: 16 amino acids. This clonotype was observed a few times. Its antigen is not known. Study findings and constraints: Only a handful of new T cells, the authors suggested, are recruited with each seasonal influenza vaccination.

Each CDR3 protein is one row after TCRdb ran MiXCR on the RT-PCR reads. The sample has roughly 760,000 distinct CDR3 sequences, less than 25% seen once. The chain links TRBV5-1 to TRBJ1-3, with D tentatively TRBD1 (5 bases). The sequence was obtained from a man aged 50 to 60 who received an inactivated influenza vaccine. Sequencing was performed on PBMCs from blood, taken 5 days after vaccination. The chain's CDR3 is CASSWGLLDSGNTIYF. Here the CDR3 DNA reads TGCGCCAGCAGCTGGGGACTTCTTGATTCTGGAAACACCATATATTTT.